This section outlines one TCR beta chain sequence together with its context. It has no known antigen specificity. Base-call qualities are not available, and no considerably larger clone is one nucleotide away. The sample has other DNA sequences that encode this CDR3 too. The CDR3 regions of human TCRbeta chains were analyzed by immunosequencing. The original methods were these. Repertoire TCRs were matched against a reference library of SARS-CoV-2-specific TCRs generated with the MIRA antigen-specificity platform. Breadth was defined as the fraction of unique TCRs that were SARS-CoV-2-associated, and depth was defined as the fraction of total T cells that were SARS-CoV-2-associated. Using the MIRA data, every spike-specific TCR was mapped to the spike region that the TCR reacted to and assigned to either a CD4 or a CD8 class. Log10-transformed breadth and depth values were compared by one-way ANOVA with Sidak's multiple comparisons tests. The immuneACCESS repertoire file appears here via TCRdb, limited to in-frame rearrangements. These files lack a portion of the clones; in checked studies, under half of the deficit traces to unresolved V genes, and the cause of the others is not known. From that table come the V and J calls and clone size; the DNA was used to work out D and trimming. Within this sample are about 120,000 clones, with roughly nine tenths of them counted one time only. The leading ten clones occupy about 5.2% of the sample.

The data are from a study of T cell responses to AZD1222 COVID-19 vaccine (dated by TCRdb to the early 2020s). Background for the entire study: Because spike-specific TCR depth and breadth did not differ between the two schedules, AZD1222 recipients who got a second dose at roughly 4 weeks were pooled with those who got a second dose at roughly 12 weeks. TCR sequencing covered roughly 230 trial participants: approximately 200 given two doses of AZD1222 and 26 given two doses of MenACWY control vaccine. Enrollment into the trials was organized by age into subgroups of 18-55, 56-69 and 70-plus years, and those subgroups contained about 160, 30 and 59 TCR-sequenced participants, respectively.

The sample's time point label is to be understood as: baseline before first vaccination. The vaccinee samples were drawn from two UK trials, COV001 and COV002, one of which was a single-blind randomized controlled phase 2/3 trial testing AZD1222 (ChAdOx1 nCoV-19) in healthy adults. Trial participant PBMC samples were collected at day 0 and day 28 after the second dose for TCRbeta chain sequencing. A distance of 8 bases separates the germline ends of V and J, which lose 5 bases and 0 bases respectively. The CDR3 goes from the cysteine to the phenylalanine over 13 residues. The DNA shown is the 39-base CDR3, in frame from base 1. The CDR1 and CDR2 encoded by the germline V gene (reference sequence) are GTSNPN and SVGIG. Study-level results and caveats: Vaccine-associated CD4 TCRs spanned the whole spike protein, with dominant responses in regions 160-218 and 743-854. Nearly half of unique spike-specific TCRs reportedly recognized epitopes outside regions mutated in the B.1.351 and B.1.1.7 variants. A significant rise in spike-specific TCR breadth and depth was observed after two AZD1222 doses relative to day 0 and relative to MenACWY recipients. Most participants were white British and females outnumbered males, and the authors suggested that clonal diversity may have been underestimated. Because no day 14 peak-response samples were available, repertoires were characterized only after the peak T cell response. Only five to seven AZD1222 recipients were SARS-CoV-2 seropositive at baseline, limiting conclusions about previously exposed vaccinees. The 56-69-year group was small, and its depth increase did not reach significance, likely because of low power.

Sequenced here: peripheral blood, sampled on day 0 of AZD1222 vaccination. The chain is made from TRBV30 and TRBJ1-5; a tentative D call is TRBD1 (5 bases match). The source of this sequence is an adult in good health. CDR3 loop: CAWGADSNQPQHF. In nucleotides, the sequence is TGTGCCTGGGGGGCTGATAGCAATCAGCCCCAGCATTTT.